These T cell receptor beta chains were read from a single sample in a study of cytomegalovirus exposure and HLA in healthy donors. Some clones are missing from TCRdb's copy, which holds only in-frame ones; the method was immunoSEQ multiplex PCR. Its table lists about 74,000 clones. The sequencing input was PBMCs. Every receptor here comes from a female donor in good health and CMV-seropositive. Each CDR3 is given with its conserved first and last residue. The order of the fields is J gene, D gene, V gene, CDR3 protein, CDR3 DNA. The D gene is left open where the match is weak.

j_call: TRBJ2-3
d_call: TRBD1
v_call: TRBV5-5
cdr3_aa: CASSSRTGTDTQYF
cdr3_nt: TGTGCCAGCAGCTCCCGGACAGGAACAGATACGCAGTATTTT

j_call: TRBJ1-1
d_call: -
v_call: TRBV7-2
cdr3_aa: CASSSRADTEAFF
cdr3_nt: TGTGCCAGCAGCTCCAGGGCAGATACTGAAGCTTTCTTT

j_call: TRBJ1-1
d_call: -
v_call: TRBV6-5
cdr3_aa: CASSYGGPFLNTEAFF
cdr3_nt: TGTGCCAGCAGTTACGGAGGGCCATTTTTGAACACTGAAGCTTTCTTT

j_call: TRBJ2-7
d_call: TRBD2
v_call: TRBV6-5
cdr3_aa: CASSYTGLAGYEQYF
cdr3_nt: TGTGCCAGCAGTTACACCGGACTAGCGGGCTACGAGCAGTACTTC

j_call: TRBJ2-1
d_call: TRBD1
v_call: TRBV5-4
cdr3_aa: CASSLLSWTGRNNEQFF
cdr3_nt: TGTGCCAGCAGCTTGTTATCTTGGACAGGACGGAATAATGAGCAGTTCTTC

j_call: TRBJ1-1
d_call: TRBD1
v_call: TRBV30
cdr3_aa: CAWSVRGQVKKDTEAFF
cdr3_nt: TGTGCCTGGAGTGTCAGGGGACAGGTCAAGAAAGACACTGAAGCTTTCTTT

j_call: TRBJ2-3
d_call: TRBD2
v_call: TRBV6-6
cdr3_aa: CASSLAGGRTDTQYF
cdr3_nt: TGTGCCAGCAGTCTAGCGGGGGGACGAACAGATACGCAGTATTTT

j_call: TRBJ2-7
d_call: -
v_call: TRBV7-2
cdr3_aa: CASSLGAGGEQYF
cdr3_nt: TGTGCCAGCAGCTTAGGGGCCGGCGGGGAGCAGTACTTC

j_call: TRBJ1-2
d_call: -
v_call: TRBV7-9
cdr3_aa: CASGPPGYTF
cdr3_nt: TGTGCCAGCGGCCCACCTGGCTACACCTTC

j_call: TRBJ2-2
d_call: -
v_call: TRBV9
cdr3_aa: CASSPGRELFF
cdr3_nt: TGTGCCAGCAGCCCGGGAAGGGAGCTGTTTTTT

j_call: TRBJ1-1
d_call: -
v_call: TRBV7-2
cdr3_aa: CASRSGQSGSIMNTEAFF
cdr3_nt: TGTGCCAGCAGATCCGGACAGAGCGGGAGCATTATGAACACTGAAGCTTTCTTT

j_call: TRBJ2-3
d_call: TRBD2
v_call: TRBV28
cdr3_aa: CASSLISGNTDTQYF
cdr3_nt: TGTGCCAGCAGCCTAATCAGCGGGAACACAGATACGCAGTATTTT

j_call: TRBJ2-4
d_call: TRBD1
v_call: TRBV7-9
cdr3_aa: CASSPRDRKNIQYF
cdr3_nt: TGTGCCAGCAGCCCACGGGACAGAAAAAACATTCAGTACTTC

j_call: TRBJ2-2
d_call: TRBD2
v_call: TRBV28
cdr3_aa: CAIKFGGDTGELFF
cdr3_nt: TGTGCCATTAAGTTCGGGGGGGACACCGGGGAGCTGTTTTTT

j_call: TRBJ1-5
d_call: -
v_call: TRBV5-6
cdr3_aa: CASSLWSQPQHF
cdr3_nt: TGTGCCAGCAGCTTGTGGAGTCAGCCCCAGCATTTT

j_call: TRBJ2-7
d_call: -
v_call: TRBV6-5
cdr3_aa: CASSPTRLRGEQYF
cdr3_nt: TGTGCCAGCAGTCCCACGCGTCTTAGGGGAGAGCAGTACTTC

j_call: TRBJ2-5
d_call: TRBD2
v_call: TRBV6-1
cdr3_aa: CAGGRGGMETQYF
cdr3_nt: TGTGCCGGAGGACGCGGGGGGATGGAGACCCAGTACTTC

j_call: TRBJ2-1
d_call: -
v_call: TRBV30
cdr3_aa: CAWSRPVEHGNEQFF
cdr3_nt: TGTGCCTGGAGTCGACCCGTGGAGCACGGCAATGAGCAGTTCTTC

j_call: TRBJ1-2
d_call: -
v_call: TRBV9
cdr3_aa: CASSVGNRAGYTF
cdr3_nt: TGTGCCAGCAGCGTAGGTAACAGAGCTGGCTACACCTTC

j_call: TRBJ2-2
d_call: TRBD2
v_call: TRBV9
cdr3_aa: CASSDGGSSSGELFF
cdr3_nt: TGTGCCAGCAGCGATGGCGGGAGTAGTTCCGGGGAGCTGTTTTTT

j_call: TRBJ1-5
d_call: -
v_call: TRBV6-1
cdr3_aa: CASSEQVNQPQHF
cdr3_nt: TGTGCCAGCAGTGAACAGGTTAATCAGCCCCAGCATTTT

j_call: TRBJ1-1
d_call: -
v_call: TRBV19
cdr3_aa: CASSTSRGMNTEAFF
cdr3_nt: TGTGCCAGTAGTACTTCCAGGGGTATGAACACTGAAGCTTTCTTT

j_call: TRBJ2-7
d_call: TRBD1
v_call: TRBV9
cdr3_aa: CASSATGGYEQYF
cdr3_nt: TGTGCCAGCAGCGCGACAGGGGGCTACGAGCAGTACTTC

j_call: TRBJ2-5
d_call: TRBD2
v_call: TRBV11-2
cdr3_aa: CASRIPGLRSETQYF
cdr3_nt: TGTGCCAGCAGGATACCGGGACTACGCTCCGAGACCCAGTACTTC

j_call: TRBJ2-7
d_call: TRBD2
v_call: TRBV4-1
cdr3_aa: CASSQFPGGSSYEQYF
cdr3_nt: TGCGCCAGCAGCCAATTTCCGGGAGGGAGCTCCTACGAGCAGTACTTC

j_call: TRBJ2-5
d_call: TRBD2
v_call: TRBV29-1
cdr3_aa: CSVPLLAGKETQYF
cdr3_nt: TGCAGCGTTCCCTTACTAGCGGGTAAAGAGACCCAGTACTTC

j_call: TRBJ2-1
d_call: -
v_call: TRBV2
cdr3_aa: CASRSGIGSYNEQFF
cdr3_nt: TGTGCCAGCAGATCGGGGATAGGCTCCTACAATGAGCAGTTCTTC

j_call: TRBJ1-2
d_call: TRBD1
v_call: TRBV7-9
cdr3_aa: CASSPGTVNYGYTF
cdr3_nt: TGTGCCAGCAGCCCTGGGACAGTTAACTATGGCTACACCTTC

j_call: TRBJ2-1
d_call: TRBD2
v_call: TRBV28
cdr3_aa: CASSLSGSRVWNEQFF
cdr3_nt: TGTGCCAGCAGTTTAAGCGGGAGTAGAGTGTGGAATGAGCAGTTCTTC

j_call: TRBJ1-1
d_call: -
v_call: TRBV5-4
cdr3_aa: CASRDDRKEAFF
cdr3_nt: TGTGCCAGCAGGGATGACAGAAAGGAAGCTTTCTTT

j_call: TRBJ1-3
d_call: -
v_call: TRBV7-2
cdr3_aa: CASSSTPGGVGNTIYF
cdr3_nt: TGTGCCAGCAGCTCCACGCCCGGGGGGGTGGGAAACACCATATATTTT

j_call: TRBJ2-3
d_call: -
v_call: TRBV7-2
cdr3_aa: CASSLTPLWDTQYF
cdr3_nt: TGTGCCAGCAGCTTAACGCCGCTATGGGATACGCAGTATTTT

j_call: TRBJ1-2
d_call: -
v_call: TRBV30
cdr3_aa: CAWSPDSLYGYTF
cdr3_nt: TGTGCCTGGAGTCCCGATAGCCTCTATGGCTACACCTTC

j_call: TRBJ1-4
d_call: -
v_call: TRBV10-2
cdr3_aa: CASSEWGRLNEKLFF
cdr3_nt: TGCGCCAGCAGTGAGTGGGGGCGGCTTAATGAAAAACTGTTTTTT

j_call: TRBJ2-2
d_call: -
v_call: TRBV4-1
cdr3_aa: CASSRGAGELFF
cdr3_nt: TGCGCCAGCAGCCGGGGAGCGGGGGAGCTGTTTTTT

j_call: TRBJ1-1
d_call: TRBD1
v_call: TRBV7-6
cdr3_aa: CASSLGRGYTEAFF
cdr3_nt: TGTGCCAGCAGCTTAGGCAGGGGGTACACTGAAGCTTTCTTT

j_call: TRBJ1-1
d_call: TRBD1
v_call: TRBV28
cdr3_aa: CASSPSGQKNTEAFF
cdr3_nt: TGTGCCAGCAGTCCCTCGGGACAGAAGAACACTGAAGCTTTCTTT

j_call: TRBJ1-2
d_call: TRBD1
v_call: TRBV30
cdr3_aa: CAWSRGGGGYGYTF
cdr3_nt: TGTGCCTGGAGTAGAGGGGGCGGCGGCTATGGCTACACCTTC

j_call: TRBJ1-2
d_call: -
v_call: TRBV7-9
cdr3_aa: CASSFGQIYGYTF
cdr3_nt: TGTGCCAGCAGCTTCGGACAGATCTATGGCTACACCTTC

j_call: TRBJ1-2
d_call: TRBD1
v_call: TRBV6-5
cdr3_aa: CASSPRGGAIGYTF
cdr3_nt: TGTGCCAGCAGCCCACGAGGGGGCGCGATTGGCTACACCTTC

j_call: TRBJ2-6
d_call: -
v_call: TRBV19
cdr3_aa: CATRAASGANVLTF
cdr3_nt: TGTGCGACTAGGGCGGCTTCTGGGGCCAACGTCCTGACTTTC

j_call: TRBJ2-3
d_call: -
v_call: TRBV2
cdr3_aa: CAIEPRETKGDTQYF
cdr3_nt: TGTGCCATCGAACCTCGGGAGACAAAGGGAGATACGCAGTATTTT

j_call: TRBJ1-5
d_call: -
v_call: TRBV5-4
cdr3_aa: CASSPGRERGNQPQHF
cdr3_nt: TGTGCCAGCAGCCCAGGGAGGGAGCGCGGCAATCAGCCCCAGCATTTT

j_call: TRBJ1-1
d_call: -
v_call: TRBV11-2
cdr3_aa: CASSLLGGSGTEAFF
cdr3_nt: TGTGCCAGCAGCCTCCTCGGGGGGTCGGGAACTGAAGCTTTCTTT

j_call: TRBJ2-2
d_call: TRBD1
v_call: TRBV6-6
cdr3_aa: CASSSPGQGSPGELFF
cdr3_nt: TGTGCCAGCAGTTCTCCGGGACAGGGCTCTCCCGGGGAGCTGTTTTTT

j_call: TRBJ1-6
d_call: -
v_call: TRBV19
cdr3_aa: CASKSGGNYNSPLHF
cdr3_nt: TGTGCCAGTAAATCGGGGGGCAACTATAATTCACCCCTCCACTTT

j_call: TRBJ2-7
d_call: -
v_call: TRBV2
cdr3_aa: CASSGTQRDEQYF
cdr3_nt: TGTGCCAGCTCCGGGACTCAAAGGGACGAGCAGTACTTC

j_call: TRBJ2-7
d_call: -
v_call: TRBV11-2
cdr3_aa: CASSQTGNSYEQYF
cdr3_nt: TGTGCCAGCAGCCAAACAGGGAACTCCTACGAGCAGTACTTC